This TCR beta chain originates from a study of T cell responses to AZD1222 COVID-19 vaccine. Some clones are missing from TCRdb's copy, which holds only in-frame ones; the method was immunoSEQ multiplex PCR. Of over 85,000 clones listed, about 88% are singletons. The receptor was derived from an adult in good health. The specimen comprised peripheral blood, sampled on day 0 of AZD1222 vaccination.

Written as DNA, the CDR3 is TGTGCCAGCAGCTTAGAGCAGGGGGCGCGCGGCTATGGCTACACCTTC. Its protein is CASSLEQGARGYGYTF. This chain connects TRBV11-2 to TRBJ1-2; TRBD1 aligns across 8 bases. Germline V gene lookup returns CDR1 SGHAT and CDR2 FQNNGV. The CDR3 runs 16 residues. Trimming removed 0 bases from V and 4 bases from J; junction bases left unmatched: 7.